The 9 T cell receptor beta chains given below trace back to one sample, sequenced in a study of blood T cell repertoires in COVID-19. Method: immunoSEQ multiplex PCR; TCRdb's copy keeps in-frame clones and lacks some. The top ten hold 13% of the sample, which has 25,000 to 35,000 clones, around 83% seen once. The sequencing input was peripheral blood. These receptors all come from a human donor in a cohort sampled during active COVID-19.

This chain connects TRBV28 to TRBJ1-5; D gene ambiguous. V gave up 6 bases and J gave up 1 base, with 4 bases separating them. The CDR3 extends over 12 amino acids. Germline lookup yields CDR1 MDHEN and CDR2 SYDVKM. CDR3 in DNA: TGTGCCAGCAGACAGAGCAATCAGCCCCAGCATTTT. This codes for CASRQSNQPQHF.

This clone was detected once. J is TRBJ2-1 and V is TRBV30; D is perhaps TRBD1 (6 bases). The CDR3 has 12 residues. Per germline, CDR1 GTSNPN and CDR2 SVGIG (reference sequence). The ends were cut back, 8 bases at V and 0 bases at J, with 8 bases in the middle. As DNA, the CDR3 is TGTGCCATAGGGGGCTCCTACAATGAGCAGTTCTTC. Protein: CAIGGSYNEQFF.

This chain joins TRBV7-2 and TRBJ2-7; 8 bases are shared with TRBD2. The junction had 20 bases not matched to a gene; V was cut back by 4 bases and J by 6 bases. The CDR3 is 18 amino acids. Germline V gives CDR1 SGHTA, CDR2 FQGNSA. CDR3 protein: CASSSFSGGPIPILEQYF. The CDR3 bases are TGTGCCAGCAGCTCCTTCAGCGGGGGCCCCATCCCCATTCTCGAGCAGTACTTC.

The chain recombines TRBV3-1 (or the pseudogene TRBV3-2) with TRBJ2-7; tentative D call: TRBD2 (6 bases). Trimming pared 5 bases from V and 3 bases from J, leaving 17 bases between. This CDR3 spans 15 amino acids. Germline CDR1 is LGHDT and CDR2 is YNNKEL (reference sequence). This chain's CDR3 is CASSMKVGGYYEQYF. CDR3 nucleotide sequence: TGTGCCAGCAGCATGAAGGTTGGGGGGTACTACGAGCAGTACTTC.

V gene TRBV3-1 (or the pseudogene TRBV3-2) combines with J gene TRBJ2-5, with TRBD2 as a possible D gene (5 bases). Germline lookup yields CDR1 LGHDT and CDR2 YNNKEL (reference sequence). The CDR3 consists of 15 residues. Between the trimmed V and J ends, which lost 1 base and 4 bases, there was a span of 13 bases. This CDR3 reads CASSQGRVRGETQYF. As DNA, the CDR3 is TGTGCCAGCAGCCAAGGAAGGGTTCGGGGAGAGACCCAGTACTTC.

The chain employs TRBV6-2 or TRBV6-3 and TRBJ1-1; possibly TRBD1 for D (6 bases). Germline V gene data show CDR1 as MNHEY and CDR2 as SVGEGT. V lost 4 bases and J lost 5, with 14 bases in between. The CDR3 has 14 residues. The CDR3 sequence: CASSSGHMRTEAFF. CDR3 DNA sequence: TGTGCCAGCAGTTCGGGACACATGAGGACTGAAGCTTTCTTT.

The chain couples TRBV7-3 to TRBJ2-2, with TRBD2 as a possible D gene (6 bases). The V and J ends lost 4 bases and 5 bases respectively, with 11 bases between them. CDR3 size: 14 residues. In germline, CDR1 is SGHTA, CDR2 FQGTGA. The CDR3 protein is CASSSRAGTGELFF. Written as DNA, the CDR3 is TGTGCCAGCAGCTCCCGGGCGGGGACCGGGGAGCTGTTTTTT.

The rearrangement uses TRBV19 and TRBJ2-3; TRBD1 matches 10 bases. Germline V gene data show CDR1 as LNHDA and CDR2 as SQIVND (reference sequence). This CDR3 comprises 17 residues. The V segment lost 6 bases and the J segment 5 bases; nucleotides outside the gene matches: 14. CDR3 sequence reads: CASSPRPGQGQRDTQYF. CDR3 in DNA: TGTGCCAGTAGCCCTCGCCCGGGACAGGGGCAAAGAGATACGCAGTATTTT.

The V gene is TRBV7-9, the J gene TRBJ2-1; maybe TRBD1 (5 bases). This CDR3 is 16 amino acids long. Deletions cut 2 bases from V and 11 bases from J, with 22 bases between. Germline-derived CDR1 and CDR2 are SEHNR and FQNEAQ (reference sequence). CDR3 loop: CASSLLGSRVTVKQFF. CDR3 nucleotide sequence: TGTGCCAGCAGCTTATTGGGAAGCAGGGTGACCGTGAAGCAGTTCTTC.